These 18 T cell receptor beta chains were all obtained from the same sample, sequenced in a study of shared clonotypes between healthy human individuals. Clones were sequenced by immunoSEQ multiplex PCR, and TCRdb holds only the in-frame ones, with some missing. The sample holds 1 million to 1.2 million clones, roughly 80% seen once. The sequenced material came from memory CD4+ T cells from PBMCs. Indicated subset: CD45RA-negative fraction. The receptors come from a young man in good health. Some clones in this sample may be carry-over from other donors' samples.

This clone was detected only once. The CDR3 loop is CASSLILGAVNYGYTF. CDR3 bases: TGTGCCAGCAGTCTAATCTTAGGCGCAGTCAACTATGGCTACACCTTC. This rearrangement joins TRBV27 to TRBJ1-2; D unclear. V lost 5 bases, J lost 2 bases, and 18 bases lay in between. The germline V gene has CDR1 MNHEY and CDR2 SMNVEV (reference sequence). The CDR3 length is 16 residues.

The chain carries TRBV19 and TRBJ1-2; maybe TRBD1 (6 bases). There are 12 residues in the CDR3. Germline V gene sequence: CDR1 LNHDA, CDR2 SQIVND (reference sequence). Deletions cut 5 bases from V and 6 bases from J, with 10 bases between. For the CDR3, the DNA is TGTGCCAGTAGTTCCAACAGGGATGGCTACACCTTC. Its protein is CASSSNRDGYTF.

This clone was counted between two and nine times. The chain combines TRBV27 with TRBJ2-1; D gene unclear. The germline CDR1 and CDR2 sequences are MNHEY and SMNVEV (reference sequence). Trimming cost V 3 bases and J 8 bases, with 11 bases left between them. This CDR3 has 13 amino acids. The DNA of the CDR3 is TGTGCCAGCAGTTTGTGGTCATCGGATGAGCAGTTCTTC. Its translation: CASSLWSSDEQFF.

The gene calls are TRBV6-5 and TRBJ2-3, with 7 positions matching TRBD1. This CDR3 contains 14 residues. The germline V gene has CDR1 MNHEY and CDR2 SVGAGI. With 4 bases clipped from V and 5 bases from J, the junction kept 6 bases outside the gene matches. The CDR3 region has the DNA TGTGCCAGCAGTTTCGGGACAGCCGTAGATACGCAGTATTTT. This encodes CASSFGTAVDTQYF.

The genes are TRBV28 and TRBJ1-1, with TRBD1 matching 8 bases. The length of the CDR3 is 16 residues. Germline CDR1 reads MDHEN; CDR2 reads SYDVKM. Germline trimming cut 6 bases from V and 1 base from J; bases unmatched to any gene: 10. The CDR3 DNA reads TGTGCCAGCAGCCTGGTTCAGGGGGCCGGGAACACTGAAGCTTTCTTT. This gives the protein CASSLVQGAGNTEAFF.

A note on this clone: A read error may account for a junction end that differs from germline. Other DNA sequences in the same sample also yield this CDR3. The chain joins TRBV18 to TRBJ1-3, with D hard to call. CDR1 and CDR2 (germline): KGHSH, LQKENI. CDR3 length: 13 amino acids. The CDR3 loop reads CASSRSSGNTIYF. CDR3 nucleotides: TGTGCCAGCTCAAGAAGCTCTGGGAACACCATATATTTT. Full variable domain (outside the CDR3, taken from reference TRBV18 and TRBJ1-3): NAGVMQNPRHLVRRRGQEARLRCSPMKGHSHVYWYRQLPEEGLKFMVYLQKENIIDESGMPKERFSAEFPKEGPSILRIQQVVRGDSAAYFCASSRSSGNTIYFGEGSWLTVV.

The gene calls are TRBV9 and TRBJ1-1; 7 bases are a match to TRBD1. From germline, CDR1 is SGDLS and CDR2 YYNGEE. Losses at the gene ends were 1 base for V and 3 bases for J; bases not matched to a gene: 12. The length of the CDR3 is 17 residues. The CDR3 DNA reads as TGTGCCAGCAGCGTATTAATCCGGGACAGTGTATACACTGAAGCTTTCTTT. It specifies CASSVLIRDSVYTEAFF.

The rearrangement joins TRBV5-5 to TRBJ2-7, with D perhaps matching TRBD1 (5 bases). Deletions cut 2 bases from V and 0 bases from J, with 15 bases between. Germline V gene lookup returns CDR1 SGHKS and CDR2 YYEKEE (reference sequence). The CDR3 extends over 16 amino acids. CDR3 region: CASSLGPARGSYEQYF. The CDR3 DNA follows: TGTGCCAGCAGCTTAGGGCCAGCAAGGGGCTCCTACGAGCAGTACTTC.

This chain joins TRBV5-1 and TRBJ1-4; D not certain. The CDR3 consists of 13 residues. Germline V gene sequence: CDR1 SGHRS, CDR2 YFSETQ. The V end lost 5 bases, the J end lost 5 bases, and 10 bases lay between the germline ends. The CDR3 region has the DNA TGCGCCAGCAGGGGGTCAGAAAATGAAAAACTGTTTTTT. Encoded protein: CASRGSENEKLFF.

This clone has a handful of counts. This chain's CDR3 is CASSQGLLWNEQFF. The CDR3 DNA reads as TGTGCCAGCAGCCAAGGATTGTTGTGGAATGAGCAGTTCTTC. The gene calls are TRBV14 and TRBJ2-1, with D unresolved. Trimming removed 1 base from V and 7 bases from J, with 11 bases in between. Germline V gene lookup returns CDR1 SGHDN and CDR2 FVKESK. The CDR3 sequence is 14 residues long.

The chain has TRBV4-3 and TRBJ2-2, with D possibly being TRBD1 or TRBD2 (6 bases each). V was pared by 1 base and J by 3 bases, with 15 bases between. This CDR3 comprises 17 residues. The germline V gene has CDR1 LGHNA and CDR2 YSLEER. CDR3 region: CASSQGRIGGHTGELFF. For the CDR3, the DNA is TGCGCCAGCAGCCAAGGTCGGATCGGGGGCCACACCGGGGAGCTGTTTTTT.

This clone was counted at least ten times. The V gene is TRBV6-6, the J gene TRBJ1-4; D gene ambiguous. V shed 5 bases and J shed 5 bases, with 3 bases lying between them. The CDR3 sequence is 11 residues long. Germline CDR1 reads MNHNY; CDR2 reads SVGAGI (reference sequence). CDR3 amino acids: CASSKNEKLFF. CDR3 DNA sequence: TGTGCCAGCAGTAAAAATGAAAAACTGTTTTTT.

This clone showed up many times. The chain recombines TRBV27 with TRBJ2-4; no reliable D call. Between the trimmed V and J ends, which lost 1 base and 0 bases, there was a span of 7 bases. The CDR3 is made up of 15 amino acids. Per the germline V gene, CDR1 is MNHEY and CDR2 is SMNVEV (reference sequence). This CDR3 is CASSLFSGAKNIQYF. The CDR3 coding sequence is TGTGCCAGCAGTTTATTTTCGGGAGCCAAAAACATTCAGTACTTC.

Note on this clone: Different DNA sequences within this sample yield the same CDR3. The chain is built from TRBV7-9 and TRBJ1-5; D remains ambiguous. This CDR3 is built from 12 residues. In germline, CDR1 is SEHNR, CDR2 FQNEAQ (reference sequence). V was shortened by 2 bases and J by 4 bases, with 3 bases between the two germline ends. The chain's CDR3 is CASSLPNQPQHF. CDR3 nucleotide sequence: TGTGCCAGCAGCTTACCTAATCAGCCCCAGCATTTT.

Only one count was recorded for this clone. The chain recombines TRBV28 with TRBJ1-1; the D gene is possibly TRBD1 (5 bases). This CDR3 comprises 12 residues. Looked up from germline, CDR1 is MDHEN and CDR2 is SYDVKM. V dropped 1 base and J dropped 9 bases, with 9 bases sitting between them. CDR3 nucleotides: TGTGCCAGCAGTTTATACCCAGGGCAAGCTTTCTTT. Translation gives CASSLYPGQAFF.

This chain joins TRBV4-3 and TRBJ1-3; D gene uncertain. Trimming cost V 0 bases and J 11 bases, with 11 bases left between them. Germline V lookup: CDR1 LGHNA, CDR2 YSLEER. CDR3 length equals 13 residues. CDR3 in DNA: TGCGCCAGCAGCCAAGATCTGGGTAGGGCCATATATTTT. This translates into CASSQDLGRAIYF.

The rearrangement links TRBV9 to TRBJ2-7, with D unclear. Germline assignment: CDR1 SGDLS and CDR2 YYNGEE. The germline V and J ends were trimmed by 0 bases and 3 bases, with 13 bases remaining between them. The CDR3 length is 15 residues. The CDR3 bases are TGTGCCAGCAGCGTAGCGCCGGAATCGTTCTACGAGCAGTACTTC. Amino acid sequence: CASSVAPESFYEQYF.

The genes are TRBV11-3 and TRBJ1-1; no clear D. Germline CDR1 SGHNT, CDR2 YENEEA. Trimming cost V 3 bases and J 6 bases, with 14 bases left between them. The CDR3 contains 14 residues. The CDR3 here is CASSLEGWVPEAFF. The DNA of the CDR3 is TGTGCCAGCAGCTTGGAGGGTTGGGTCCCTGAAGCTTTCTTT.